These 22 T cell receptor beta chains came from one sample sequenced in a study of memory CD4+ T cells and cytomegalovirus serostatus. Single viable CD3+CD4+CD8-CD45RO+ cells were sorted as the memory CD4+ T cells. Libraries were prepared by immunoSEQ multiplex PCR; TCRdb keeps only in-frame clonotypes and omits some of them. The data contain over 35,000 clones, around 78% of them seen just once; the ten biggest clones take up approximately 0.97%. Sequencing was carried out using memory CD4+ T cells from blood. All receptors come from an adult in good health and CMV-seronegative.

V is TRBV5-5 and J is TRBJ2-2; 7 positions match TRBD1. Germline V gene lookup returns CDR1 SGHKS and CDR2 YYEKEE (reference sequence). The trim removed 8 bases at V and 3 bases at J, leaving 10 bases unmatched. The CDR3 length is 15 residues. CDR3 coding DNA: TGTGCCAGTCAAGACAGGGTTGGTCACACCGGGGAGCTGTTTTTT. Translated: CASQDRVGHTGELFF.

The chain uses TRBV14 and TRBJ2-7; no reliable D call. V lost 4 bases and J lost 0, with 19 bases in between. This CDR3 is built from 17 residues. Per germline, CDR1 SGHDN and CDR2 FVKESK. CDR3 residues: CASSRAPLVQSSYEQYF. CDR3 nucleotide sequence: TGTGCCAGCAGCCGAGCCCCGTTGGTGCAGAGCTCCTACGAGCAGTACTTC.

The gene calls are TRBV6-1 and TRBJ2-1, with TRBD1 as a possible D gene (6 bases). The germline V and J ends were trimmed by 11 bases and 7 bases, with 18 bases remaining between them. The CDR3 sequence is 13 residues long. Germline assignment: CDR1 MNHNS and CDR2 SASEGT. The CDR3 spells CAGGRGQQNEQFF. DNA for the CDR3: TGTGCCGGCGGCCGGGGACAACAAAATGAGCAGTTCTTC.

The J gene is TRBJ2-6, the V gene TRBV5-8, with TRBD1 matching 9 bases. The CDR3 has 18 residues. J lost 0 bases, V lost 4 bases, and 8 bases had no gene match. Looked up from germline, CDR1 is SGHTS and CDR2 is YDEGEE. The CDR3 nucleotides read TGTGCCAGCAGCCCTGGACAGGGGCCGTACTCTGGGGCCAACGTCCTGACTTTC. Translation gives CASSPGQGPYSGANVLTF.

V and J are TRBV4-2 and TRBJ2-1; TRBD2 might be the D (6 bases). V lost 8 bases to trimming and J lost 5 bases, with 16 bases between them. The length of the CDR3 is 14 residues. Germline CDR1 reads LGHNA; CDR2 reads YNFKEQ. In nucleotides, the CDR3 is TGTGCCAGCGTCTCCAGCGGGCGAAACAATGAGCAGTTCTTC. It specifies CASVSSGRNNEQFF.

The rearrangement uses TRBV5-1 and TRBJ2-3; no clear D. Germline loops: CDR1 SGHRS, CDR2 YFSETQ. The CDR3 runs to 16 residues. V dropped 0 bases and J dropped 1 base, with 12 bases sitting between them. The CDR3 region is CASSLGSFPGTDTQYF. Here the CDR3 DNA reads TGCGCCAGCAGCTTGGGGTCCTTTCCAGGCACAGATACGCAGTATTTT.

This chain connects TRBV7-2 to TRBJ2-3; the match to TRBD2 covers 11 bases. Germline V gene sequence: CDR1 SGHTA, CDR2 FQGNSA. The CDR3 contains 16 residues. V lost 5 bases, J lost 1 base, and 5 bases stayed unmatched. The CDR3 loop reads CASSHSGGAGTDTQYF. CDR3 bases: TGTGCCAGCAGCCATAGCGGGGGGGCCGGCACAGATACGCAGTATTTT. Full variable domain (missing parts from reference TRBV7-2 and TRBJ2-3): GAGVSQSPSNKVTEKGKDVELRCDPISGHTALYWYRQSLGQGLEFLIYFQGNSAPDKSGLPSDRFSAERTGGSVSTLTIQRTQQEDSAVYLCASSHSGGAGTDTQYFGPGTRLTVL.

The chain is built from TRBV30 and TRBJ1-2, with TRBD1 matching over 8 bases. V was clipped by 4 bases and J by 5 bases; unmatched bases: 6. The CDR3 totals 13 residues. Germline V gives CDR1 GTSNPN, CDR2 SVGIG (reference sequence). The CDR3 nucleotides read TGTGCCTGGACCTGGACAGGGAGGTATGGCTACACCTTC. This sequence encodes CAWTWTGRYGYTF.

The chain is built from TRBV5-1 and TRBJ1-2, with TRBD1 matching 10 bases. The CDR3 sequence is 15 residues long. The germline V gene has CDR1 SGHRS and CDR2 YFSETQ. With 4 bases clipped from V and 4 bases from J, the junction kept 7 bases outside the gene matches. As DNA, the CDR3 is TGCGCCAGCAGCCAGGACAGGGGGGCGGTCTATGGCTACACCTTC. It encodes CASSQDRGAVYGYTF.

This chain links TRBV6-1 with TRBJ1-2; 8 positions match TRBD1. Trimming at V came to 7 bases and at J to 3 bases, leaving 7 bases not matched to a gene. The CDR3 consists of 14 residues. Germline loops: CDR1 MNHNS, CDR2 SASEGT. The CDR3 spells CASTSGGWDYGYTF. In DNA form, the CDR3 reads TGTGCCAGCACCTCAGGGGGCTGGGACTATGGCTACACCTTC.

This chain connects TRBV4-2 to TRBJ2-1, with 10 bases matching TRBD2. CDR3 length equals 17 residues. The trim removed 0 bases at V and 4 bases at J, leaving 6 bases unmatched. Germline CDR1 LGHNA, CDR2 YNFKEQ. The DNA for the CDR3 is TGTGCCAGCAGCCAAGATCTGCCTAGCGGGAGTTACAATGAGCAGTTCTTC. Translation gives CASSQDLPSGSYNEQFF.

This chain links TRBV7-2 with TRBJ2-7; 8 bases are shared with TRBD2. Losses at the gene ends were 5 bases for V and 6 bases for J; bases not matched to a gene: 15. This CDR3 is 16 amino acids long. Germline V CDR1 and CDR2: SGHTA, FQGNSA. CDR3 in amino acids: CASSTQGSGTGGEQYF. In DNA form, the CDR3 reads TGTGCCAGCAGCACCCAAGGTAGCGGGACTGGGGGCGAGCAGTACTTC.

This CDR3 is CASSLRTSTNTGELFF. As DNA, the CDR3 is TGTGCCAGCAGTTTACGGACTAGCACGAACACCGGGGAGCTGTTTTTT. The chain couples TRBV28 to TRBJ2-2; TRBD2 agrees at 8 bases. This CDR3 is 16 amino acids long. Germline V gene lookup returns CDR1 MDHEN and CDR2 SYDVKM. The J segment lost 0 bases and the V segment lost 2 bases, leaving 2 bases of the junction unmatched.

J is TRBJ1-5 and V is TRBV19, with TRBD1 matching 9 bases. Per germline, CDR1 LNHDA and CDR2 SQIVND (reference sequence). CDR3 length: 13 amino acids. V shed 10 bases and J 6 bases; nucleotides not matched to a gene: 7. The CDR3: CATGTGLSQPQHF. The DNA for the CDR3 is TGTGCCACCGGGACAGGGCTCTCTCAGCCCCAGCATTTT. Using reference TRBV19 and TRBJ1-5 for the parts outside the CDR3, the full variable domain is DGGITQSPKYLFRKEGQNVTLSCEQNLNHDAMYWYRQDPGQGLRLIYYSQIVNDFQKGDIAEGYSVSREKKESFPLTVTSAQKNPTAFYLCATGTGLSQPQHFGDGTRLSIL.

This chain joins TRBV30 and TRBJ1-2, with 8 bases lining up with TRBD1. The junction had 1 base not matched to a gene; V was cut back by 3 bases and J by 7 bases. The CDR3 loop spans 11 amino acids. Germline V CDR1 and CDR2: GTSNPN, SVGIG (reference sequence). CDR3 protein: CAWRGTGGYTF. The CDR3 DNA reads as TGTGCCTGGAGGGGGACAGGTGGCTACACCTTC.

The V call is TRBV7-2, the J call TRBJ1-2; the D is unclear. The germline gives CDR1 SGHTA, CDR2 FQGNSA. The CDR3 contains 12 residues. V gave up 3 bases and J gave up 6 bases, with 8 bases separating them. Here the CDR3 reads CASSFTDHGYTF. CDR3 DNA sequence: TGTGCCAGCAGCTTCACGGACCATGGCTACACCTTC.

The genes are TRBV7-3 and TRBJ1-6; possible D gene TRBD1, 5 bases. Looked up from germline, CDR1 is SGHTA and CDR2 is FQGTGA. V shed 8 bases and J shed 6 bases, with 11 bases lying between them. The CDR3 length is 13 residues. CDR3: CASSRQSNSPLHF. The CDR3 DNA follows: TGTGCCAGCTCGAGACAGAGTAATTCACCCCTCCACTTT.

This chain links TRBV6-1 with TRBJ1-1; D gene unclear. Germline CDR1 is MNHNS and CDR2 is SASEGT. There are 13 residues in the CDR3. The V end was cut by 8 bases, the J end by 0 bases, with 10 bases between. CDR3 coding DNA: TGTGCCAGCGGTCAGGTGCTGAACACTGAAGCTTTCTTT. Translating it yields CASGQVLNTEAFF.

This chain joins TRBV7-9 and TRBJ1-3; D gene ambiguous. The CDR3 is made up of 14 amino acids. Germline assignment: CDR1 SEHNR and CDR2 FQNEAQ (reference sequence). V lost 5 bases to trimming and J lost 0 bases, with 8 bases between them. The CDR3 nucleotides read TGTGCCAGCAGCGGTGTTTCCTCTGGAAACACCATATATTTT. It is translated as CASSGVSSGNTIYF.

V and J are TRBV29-1 and TRBJ1-1; no clear D. The V gene's germline CDR1 is SQVTM and CDR2 ANQGSEA. Trimming stripped 6 bases from V and 8 bases from J, with 13 bases between. This CDR3 is 11 amino acids long. The CDR3, as DNA: TGCAGCGTCGGGCGAGGCCAAGAAGCTTTCTTT. Amino acid sequence: CSVGRGQEAFF.

CDR3 sequence: CASEARMNTEAFF. CDR3 sequence (DNA): TGTGCCAGCGAGGCACGGATGAACACTGAAGCTTTCTTT. V usage is TRBV2 and J usage is TRBJ1-1; D is unresolved. Germline loops: CDR1 SNHLY, CDR2 FYNNEI. V gave up 8 bases and J gave up 0 bases, with 10 bases separating them. The CDR3 is 13 amino acids.

The rearrangement uses TRBV2 and TRBJ1-6; D is uncertain. Trimming cost V 8 bases and J 1 base, with 12 bases left between them. Per the germline V gene, CDR1 is SNHLY and CDR2 is FYNNEI. The CDR3 is made up of 15 amino acids. CDR3 in amino acids: CASGIRRSYNSPLHF. In nucleotides, the CDR3 is TGTGCCAGCGGTATAAGGAGGTCCTATAATTCACCCCTCCACTTT.